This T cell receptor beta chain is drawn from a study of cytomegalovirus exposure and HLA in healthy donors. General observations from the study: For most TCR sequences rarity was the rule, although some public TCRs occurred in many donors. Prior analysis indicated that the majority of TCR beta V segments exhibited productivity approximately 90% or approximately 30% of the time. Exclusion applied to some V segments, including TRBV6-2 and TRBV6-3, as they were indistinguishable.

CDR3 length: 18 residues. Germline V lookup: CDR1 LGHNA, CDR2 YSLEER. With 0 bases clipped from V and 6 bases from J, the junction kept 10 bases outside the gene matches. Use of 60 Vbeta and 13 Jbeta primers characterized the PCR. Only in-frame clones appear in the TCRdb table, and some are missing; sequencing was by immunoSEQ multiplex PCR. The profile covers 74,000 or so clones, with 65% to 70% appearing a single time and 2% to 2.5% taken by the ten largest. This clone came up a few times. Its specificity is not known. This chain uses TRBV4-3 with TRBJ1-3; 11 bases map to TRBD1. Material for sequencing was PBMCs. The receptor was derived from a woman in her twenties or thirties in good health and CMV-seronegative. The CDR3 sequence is CASSQDSSGTGGANTIYF. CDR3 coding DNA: TGCGCCAGCAGCCAAGATTCATCCGGGACAGGGGGGGCAAACACCATATATTTT.